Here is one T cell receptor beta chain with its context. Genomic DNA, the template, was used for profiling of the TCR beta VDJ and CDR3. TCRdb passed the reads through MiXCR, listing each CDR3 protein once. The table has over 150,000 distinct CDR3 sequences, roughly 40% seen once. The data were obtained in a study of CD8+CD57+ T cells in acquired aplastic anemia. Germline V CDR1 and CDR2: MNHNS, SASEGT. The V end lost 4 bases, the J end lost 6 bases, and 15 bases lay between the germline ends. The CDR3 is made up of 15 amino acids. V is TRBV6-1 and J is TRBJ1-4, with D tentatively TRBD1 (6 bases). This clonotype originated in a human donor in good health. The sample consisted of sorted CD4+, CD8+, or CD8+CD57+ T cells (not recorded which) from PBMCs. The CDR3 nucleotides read TGTGCCAGCAGTGGGACAGCTAACCCCTATGAAAAACTGTTTTTT. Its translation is CASSGTANPYEKLFF.